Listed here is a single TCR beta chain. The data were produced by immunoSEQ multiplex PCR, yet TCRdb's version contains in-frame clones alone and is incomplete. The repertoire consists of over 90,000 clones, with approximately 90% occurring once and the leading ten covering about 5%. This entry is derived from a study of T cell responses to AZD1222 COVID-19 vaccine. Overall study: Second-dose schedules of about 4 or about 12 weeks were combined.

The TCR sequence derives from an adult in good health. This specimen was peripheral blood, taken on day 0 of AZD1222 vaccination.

The CDR3 reads CASSFGPSATNEKLFF. The CDR3 coding sequence is TGTGCCAGCAGCTTCGGCCCGAGTGCAACTAATGAAAAACTGTTTTTT. This chain joins TRBV5-5 and TRBJ1-4; D gene unclear. Germline V gene lookup returns CDR1 SGHKS and CDR2 YYEKEE (reference sequence). This CDR3 is built from 16 residues. Trimming shortened V by 2 bases and J by 0 bases, and 11 bases separated the two germline ends.